One sample yielded the 27 T cell receptor beta chains listed below, sequenced in a study of neurological immune-mediated disorders. TCRdb processed the 5' RACE reads anew with MiXCR; each CDR3 protein has one entry. The data contain 54,000 or so distinct CDR3 sequences, 3% to 4% of them singletons. The sample was PBMCs. Receptors originate from a woman in her thirties with multiple sclerosis.

This chain uses TRBV19 with TRBJ2-1; 15 positions agree with TRBD2. This CDR3 contains 18 residues. From germline, CDR1 is LNHDA and CDR2 SQIVND (reference sequence). J was trimmed by 1 base and V by 6 bases; bases with no gene match: 7. The DNA of the CDR3 is TGTGCCAGTAGCCGGGGTGGGACTAGCGGGGGGTCCTACAATGAGCAGTTCTTC. Protein sequence: CASSRGGTSGGSYNEQFF.

This clonotype occurred many times. V and J are TRBV11-2 and TRBJ1-1; 7 nucleotides line up with TRBD1. Germline trimming cut 2 bases from V and 4 bases from J; bases unmatched to any gene: 4. This CDR3 region has 14 residues. The V gene's germline CDR1 is SGHAT and CDR2 FQNNGV. The CDR3 loop reads CASSLSSGGTEAFF. In nucleotides, the CDR3 is TGTGCCAGCAGCTTAAGCTCAGGGGGCACTGAAGCTTTCTTT.

V gene TRBV20-1 combines with J gene TRBJ1-2; 7 bases agree with TRBD1. This CDR3 has 12 amino acids. Trimming took 6 bases from V and 7 from J; bases not matched to a gene: 8. CDR1 is DFQATT and CDR2 is SNEGSKA in the germline V gene (reference sequence). This CDR3 is CSAATGEGGYTF. The CDR3 DNA follows: TGCAGTGCCGCAACAGGGGAGGGTGGCTACACCTTC.

The table lists this clonotype with many counts. The chain has TRBV6-2 or TRBV6-3 and TRBJ2-5, with D perhaps assigned TRBD1 or TRBD2 (5 bases each). The germline gives CDR1 MNHEY, CDR2 SVGEGT. Trimming left V 7 bases short and J 5 bases short, with 8 bases between. This CDR3 has 11 amino acids. This CDR3 reads CASTRGETQYF. For the CDR3, the DNA is TGTGCCAGCACTCGGGGCGAGACCCAGTACTTC.

Many counts were recorded for this clonotype. The V call is TRBV29-1, the J call TRBJ1-2, with D possibly being TRBD1 (5 bases). V lost 4 bases and J 4 bases, leaving 10 bases between the germline ends. The CDR3 loop spans 12 amino acids. Germline CDR1 reads SQVTM; CDR2 reads ANQGSEA. CDR3 bases: TGCAGCGTTGTGGGGCAGCTCTATGGCTACACCTTC. It translates to CSVVGQLYGYTF.

This clonotype was counted many times. The chain is built from TRBV5-1 and TRBJ2-2; weak D call: TRBD2 (6 bases). Germline V gene sequence: CDR1 SGHRS, CDR2 YFSETQ. Trimming stripped 0 bases from V and 6 bases from J, with 12 bases between. The CDR3 extends over 15 amino acids. The CDR3 loop reads CASSLVRGSAGELFF. The CDR3 DNA sequence: TGCGCCAGCAGCTTGGTACGGGGGTCGGCCGGGGAGCTGTTTTTT. Together with reference TRBV5-1 and TRBJ2-2, the CDR3 gives the full variable domain: KAGVTQTPRYLIKTRGQQVTLSCSPISGHRSVSWYQQTPGQGLQFLFEYFSETQRNKGNFPGRFSGRQFSNSRSEMNVSTLELGDSALYLCASSLVRGSAGELFFGEGSRLTVL.

This clonotype was counted many times. The chain employs TRBV20-1 and TRBJ2-4; possibly TRBD2 for D (5 bases). Germline CDR1 reads DFQATT; CDR2 reads SNEGSKA (reference sequence). This CDR3 comprises 13 residues. The V end was cut by 3 bases, the J end by 0 bases, with 6 bases between. For the CDR3, the DNA is TGCAGTGCTAGGGGAGTAGCCAAAAACATTCAGTACTTC. It codes for CSARGVAKNIQYF.

The chain links TRBV20-1 to TRBJ2-3, with D tentatively TRBD2 (6 bases). Per the germline V gene, CDR1 is DFQATT and CDR2 is SNEGSKA (reference sequence). This CDR3 has 14 amino acids. V shed 1 base and J shed 4 bases, with 12 bases lying between them. The CDR3 region has the DNA TGCAGTGCTAGAGGGGGAGGTGGGGCAGATACGCAGTATTTT. It translates to CSARGGGGADTQYF.

This clonotype was seen at least ten times. V usage is TRBV7-3 and J usage is TRBJ2-1, with D possibly matching TRBD2 (6 bases). V lost 2 bases and J lost 7, with 9 bases in between. The CDR3 length is 13 residues. The V gene's germline CDR1 is SGHTA and CDR2 FQGTGA. The CDR3 reads CASSLSRENEQFF. The CDR3 DNA reads TGTGCCAGCAGCTTATCGCGGGAAAATGAGCAGTTCTTC.

This clonotype was counted at least ten times. This chain links TRBV12-3 or TRBV12-4 with TRBJ2-4; 9 bases match TRBD1. The CDR3 length is 15 residues. Losses at the gene ends were 5 bases for V and 1 base for J; bases not matched to a gene: 3. The CDR3 spells CASSRGQGAKNIQYF. CDR3 in DNA: TGTGCCAGCAGTCGAGGACAGGGGGCCAAAAACATTCAGTACTTC.

This clonotype has a handful of counts. CDR3 in amino acids: CASSQTSPPYEQYF. CDR3 DNA: TGTGCCAGCTCCCAGACTAGTCCCCCCTACGAGCAGTACTTC. The J gene is TRBJ2-7, the V gene TRBV18; the D gene is possibly TRBD2 (6 bases). The CDR3 is 14 amino acids. Germline V lookup: CDR1 KGHSH, CDR2 LQKENI. V gave up 6 bases and J gave up 2 bases, with 14 bases separating them.

This clonotype was detected many times. The gene calls are TRBV12-3 or TRBV12-4 and TRBJ1-5; 10 nucleotides match TRBD1. V was pared by 6 bases and J by 6 bases, with 8 bases of the junction left unmatched. This CDR3 comprises 15 residues. CDR3 region: CASRGTGVLGQPQHF. The CDR3 DNA sequence: TGTGCCAGCAGGGGGACAGGGGTACTGGGTCAGCCCCAGCATTTT.

This clonotype was detected a few times. A much larger clone lies a single base off, so this may be a read error. The chain combines TRBV28 with TRBJ1-2; D is ambiguous. Germline V gives CDR1 MDHEN, CDR2 SYDVKM. Trimming shortened V by 6 bases and J by 4 bases, and 6 bases separated the two germline ends. This CDR3 is built from 11 residues. The CDR3 region is CASRLSYGYTF. The CDR3 DNA reads as TGTGCCAGCAGACTCAGCTATGGCTACACCTTC.

This clonotype has ten or more counts. V usage is TRBV5-1 and J usage is TRBJ2-5; weak D call: TRBD2 (5 bases). The CDR3 has 13 amino acids. Germline CDR1 SGHRS, CDR2 YFSETQ. With 0 bases removed from V and 7 bases from J, the gap between germline ends came to 10 bases. CDR3 residues: CASSLEGEATQYF. CDR3 bases: TGCGCCAGCAGCTTGGAGGGAGAAGCGACCCAGTACTTC.

J is TRBJ2-7 and V is TRBV6-2 or TRBV6-3; D possibly corresponds to TRBD2 (6 bases). Trimming left V 6 bases short and J 0 bases short, with 18 bases between. Looked up from germline, CDR1 is MNHEY and CDR2 is SVGEGT. The CDR3 has 16 residues. Here the CDR3 reads CASSPQEGKSSYEQYF. The CDR3 DNA sequence: TGTGCCAGCAGCCCACAGGAGGGAAAGAGCTCCTACGAGCAGTACTTC.

This clonotype occurred a few times. At one of its ends the junction is not consistent with the germline gene, which may arise from a read error. The chain combines TRBV24-1 with TRBJ2-2, with TRBD2 as a possible D gene (5 bases). The CDR3 has 16 residues. Germline loops: CDR1 KGHDR, CDR2 SFDVKD. CDR3 bases: TGTGCCACCAGTGATTTGAAGGAAGGCATCACCGGGGAGCTATTTTTT. It codes for CATSDLKEGITGELFF.

This clonotype was counted at least ten times. A much bigger clone sits one base away, suggesting this may be a read error. V usage is TRBV6-5 and J usage is TRBJ2-1, with unresolved D. Germline V gene lookup returns CDR1 MNHEY and CDR2 SVGAGI. V lost 2 bases and J lost 1, with 9 bases in between. The CDR3 is 15 residues long. The CDR3 reads CASSYGQRSYNEQFF. DNA of the CDR3: TGTGCCAGCAGTTACGGGCAGAGATCCTACAATGAGCAGTTCTTC.

This clonotype was detected many times. V is TRBV6-2 or TRBV6-3 and J is TRBJ2-3; no firm D call. The V end was cut by 4 bases, the J end by 2 bases, with 10 bases between. The germline gives CDR1 MNHEY, CDR2 SVGEGT. The CDR3 contains 14 residues. CDR3 coding DNA: TGTGCCAGCAGTTCGAGGAGTTACACAGATACGCAGTATTTT. It specifies CASSSRSYTDTQYF.

This clonotype was seen a few times. Given a much more abundant clone one base away, this may be a read error. The gene calls are TRBV5-6 and TRBJ2-7; TRBD1 is a possible D gene (5 bases). CDR1 is SGHDT and CDR2 is YYEEEE in the germline V gene. This CDR3 contains 12 residues. The V gene lost 4 bases and the J gene lost 7 bases, with 12 bases spanning the gap. As DNA, the CDR3 is TGTGCCAGCAGCGATCAGGGCGAAGAGCAGTACTTC. Translation: CASSDQGEEQYF.

This clonotype showed up many times. The gene calls are TRBV7-6 and TRBJ1-1; the D is unclear. CDR1 is SGHVS, CDR2 FNYEAQ, per germline. The CDR3 is 14 residues long. Trimming pared 5 bases from V and 4 bases from J, leaving 14 bases between. CDR3 nucleotides: TGTGCCAGCAGCCCCTCTCCGGGGAGCACTGAAGCTTTCTTT. Its translation is CASSPSPGSTEAFF.

J is TRBJ2-2 and V is TRBV2; maybe TRBD2 (6 bases). V was cut by 8 bases and J by 4 bases, with 14 bases left in between. Looked up from germline, CDR1 is SNHLY and CDR2 is FYNNEI. The CDR3 has 14 amino acids. The CDR3 protein is CASASGVSTGELFF. In DNA form, the CDR3 reads TGTGCCAGCGCCTCGGGGGTTAGCACCGGGGAGCTGTTTTTT.

This clonotype was picked up many times. The rearrangement uses TRBV5-1 and TRBJ1-5; D is undetermined. The V gene's germline CDR1 is SGHRS and CDR2 YFSETQ. The CDR3 is made up of 15 amino acids. V lost 4 bases, J lost 11 bases, and 22 bases lay in between. The CDR3 is CASSADGQSLRAQHF. The CDR3 nucleotides are TGCGCCAGCAGCGCAGATGGGCAGTCCCTTCGGGCCCAGCATTTT.

This clonotype was counted many times. The chain uses TRBV4-1 and TRBJ1-5; TRBD1 matches at 12 bases. This CDR3 contains 16 residues. J gave up 7 bases and V 0 bases, and 4 bases lay outside the gene matches. Germline V gene sequence: CDR1 MGHRA, CDR2 YSYEKL. The CDR3 is CASSQETGTGGQPQHF. CDR3 nucleotides: TGCGCCAGCAGCCAAGAGACGGGGACAGGGGGCCAGCCCCAGCATTTT.

At least ten counts were recorded for this clonotype. The chain carries TRBV5-1 and TRBJ2-7, with 13 bases matching TRBD2. Germline V gives CDR1 SGHRS, CDR2 YFSETQ. The CDR3 is 16 amino acids. The trim removed 3 bases at V and 1 base at J, leaving 4 bases unmatched. The CDR3 coding sequence is TGCGCCAGCAGCTCAGGGACTAGCGGGATATCCTACGAGCAGTACTTC. Translated: CASSSGTSGISYEQYF.

This clonotype was counted a few times. The V call is TRBV5-1, the J call TRBJ2-7, with no clear D. The CDR3 covers 12 residues. Germline CDR1 and CDR2: SGHRS and YFSETQ. Trimming took off 7 bases at V and 0 bases at J, with 8 bases between the two ends. The CDR3 sequence is CASGYSSYEQYF. The DNA for the CDR3 is TGCGCCAGCGGTTATAGCTCCTACGAGCAGTACTTC.

The sample holds a few counts of this clonotype. The CDR3 sequence is CASSPRDGYTF. CDR3 DNA sequence: TGTGCCAGCTCACCAAGGGATGGCTACACCTTC. The genes are TRBV18 and TRBJ1-2; no firm D call. The CDR3 spans 11 residues. Germline V gene sequence: CDR1 KGHSH, CDR2 LQKENI. The V gene lost 2 bases and the J gene lost 6 bases, with 4 bases spanning the gap.

This clonotype has a count of ten or more. CDR3 protein: CASSLSGGLSEAFF. CDR3 coding DNA: TGTGCCAGCAGCCTGTCGGGGGGCCTCTCTGAAGCTTTCTTT. The V gene is TRBV7-3, the J gene TRBJ1-1; tentative D call: TRBD1 (6 bases). This CDR3 is built from 14 residues. Trimming removed 5 bases at V and 6 bases at J, with 16 bases between. Germline values: CDR1 SGHTA, CDR2 FQGTGA.